A single sample gave rise to the 8 T cell receptor beta chains below, sequenced in a study of PD-1 blockade in classical Hodgkin lymphoma (dated by TCRdb to 2019 to 2021). What this sample's time point label stands for: cycle 2 day 1 (C2D1) of nivolumab. Every trial patient had relapsed after autologous stem cell transplantation, and cohorts A, B and C differed in prior brentuximab vedotin exposure. Library preparation used the immunoSEQ multiplex PCR assay. TCRdb re-hosts the immuneACCESS table, in-frame sequences only. Its copies lack some clones; in the studies checked, an unresolved V gene accounts for under half of them, and the cause for the rest is not known. This sample is represented by about 25,000 clones; about three quarters of them were singletons. The ten largest clones add up to about 8.6% of the sample. The sample here was peripheral blood mononuclear cells (PBMCs), taken before the second cycle of nivolumab. The source of these receptors is a human donor with classical Hodgkin lymphoma.

The chain employs TRBV4-3 and TRBJ2-3; the match to TRBD2 covers 10 bases. This CDR3 spans 18 amino acids. Per the germline V gene, CDR1 is LGHNA and CDR2 is YSLEER. The V segment lost 0 bases and the J segment 4 bases; nucleotides outside the gene matches: 10. This chain's CDR3 is CASSQETGLAGVADTQYF. CDR3 DNA sequence: TGCGCCAGCAGCCAAGAAACGGGTCTAGCGGGAGTTGCAGATACGCAGTATTTT.

This chain links TRBV27 with TRBJ2-1; the D gene is possibly TRBD2 (6 bases). The CDR3 covers 16 residues. CDR1 and CDR2 from the germline V gene are MNHEY and SMNVEV (reference sequence). V gave up 6 bases and J gave up 0 bases, with 15 bases separating them. The CDR3 bases are TGTGCCAGCAGCAGCCGGGACTCCAGCTCCTACAATGAGCAGTTCTTC. Its translation: CASSSRDSSSYNEQFF.

The chain has TRBV9 and TRBJ2-2; D possibly corresponds to TRBD2 (6 bases). Germline V gives CDR1 SGDLS, CDR2 YYNGEE. This CDR3 contains 15 residues. The V end was cut by 0 bases, the J end by 3 bases, with 9 bases between. CDR3 in DNA: TGTGCCAGCAGCGTAGGGGTAGCGGACACCGGGGAGCTGTTTTTT. This gives the protein CASSVGVADTGELFF.

The chain links TRBV27 to TRBJ1-4, with TRBD1 matching 8 bases. Germline lookup yields CDR1 MNHEY and CDR2 SMNVEV (reference sequence). The CDR3 is 15 residues long. V trimming: 8 bases; J trimming: 6 bases; junction bases outside the gene matches: 11. CDR3 loop: CASSSIRGLDEKLFF. In nucleotides, the CDR3 is TGTGCCAGCTCCTCTATCAGGGGGCTGGATGAAAAACTGTTTTTT.

The gene calls are TRBV6-5 and TRBJ1-1; the D is unclear. Germline CDR1 MNHEY, CDR2 SVGAGI. Trimming pared 2 bases from V and 3 bases from J, leaving 7 bases between. The CDR3 covers 13 residues. CDR3 coding DNA: TGTGCCAGCAGTTACAGGGATGACACTGAAGCTTTCTTT. Encoded protein: CASSYRDDTEAFF.

V is TRBV2 and J is TRBJ2-7; 8 bases map to TRBD2. CDR1 and CDR2 from the germline V gene are SNHLY and FYNNEI. With V trimmed by 1 base and J by 9 bases, 5 bases remained unmatched. The CDR3 runs 13 residues. The chain's CDR3 is CASSEVRGGGQYF. The CDR3 nucleotides are TGTGCCAGCAGTGAAGTTCGGGGGGGAGGGCAGTACTTC.

The chain links TRBV15 to TRBJ1-3; D call uncertain. Germline CDR1 LNHNV, CDR2 YYDKDF (reference sequence). The CDR3 is 15 amino acids. Between the trimmed V and J ends, which lost 5 bases and 2 bases, there was a span of 13 bases. The CDR3 spells CATSRTQPPGNTIYF. CDR3 coding DNA: TGTGCCACCAGCCGAACCCAACCACCTGGAAACACCATATATTTT. Looking up the rest from reference TRBV15 and TRBJ1-3 gives the full variable domain: DAMVIQNPRYQVTQFGKPVTLSCSQTLNHNVMYWYQQKSSQAPKLLFHYYDKDFNNEADTPDNFQSRRPNTSFCFLDIRSPGLGDTAMYLCATSRTQPPGNTIYFGEGSWLTVV.

The rearrangement uses TRBV28 and TRBJ2-5; 7 bases are a match to TRBD1. The V gene end was trimmed by 4 bases and the J gene end by 3 bases; junction bases not matched to a gene: 2. The CDR3 spans 13 residues. CDR1 and CDR2 (germline): MDHEN, SYDVKM. DNA of the CDR3: TGTGCCAGCAGTTCAACAGGGGAAGAGACCCAGTACTTC. Translated: CASSSTGEETQYF.